Listed here are 20 T cell receptor beta chains from one sample, sequenced in a study of blood T cell repertoires in COVID-19. The data were produced by immunoSEQ multiplex PCR, yet TCRdb's version contains in-frame clones alone and is incomplete. Of about 230,000 clones in the sample, 70% to 90% were seen once. Specimen: PBMCs or T cells enriched from blood (not recorded which). The receptors come from a woman aged 40 to 50 with acute COVID-19.

The V gene is TRBV24-1, the J gene TRBJ2-3; 9 bases fit TRBD1. The V segment lost 4 bases and the J segment 3 bases; nucleotides outside the gene matches: 7. The V gene's germline CDR1 is KGHDR and CDR2 SFDVKD. This CDR3 contains 16 residues. The CDR3 loop reads CATSDPGQGGTDTQYF. CDR3 sequence (DNA): TGTGCCACCAGTGACCCGGGACAGGGAGGAACAGATACGCAGTATTTT.

The genes are TRBV19 and TRBJ2-3; D is undetermined. From germline, CDR1 is LNHDA and CDR2 SQIVND (reference sequence). CDR3 length: 12 residues. The V end lost 2 bases, the J end lost 7 bases, and 7 bases lay between the germline ends. The CDR3 here is CASSITRNTQYF. DNA of the CDR3: TGTGCCAGTAGTATAACCAGGAATACGCAGTATTTT.

The chain recombines TRBV3-1 (or the pseudogene TRBV3-2) with TRBJ2-7, with D perhaps TRBD1 (6 bases). Looked up from germline, CDR1 is LGHDT and CDR2 is YNNKEL (reference sequence). The CDR3 loop spans 16 amino acids. V shed 0 bases and J shed 9 bases, with 21 bases lying between them. For the CDR3, the DNA is TGTGCCAGCAGCCAAGATCCAGGGGCGGTTTGGGGTCGGCAGTACGTC. This encodes CASSQDPGAVWGRQYV.

The rearrangement joins TRBV12-5 to TRBJ1-2; 9 nucleotides match TRBD1. In germline, CDR1 is LGHNT, CDR2 FRNRAP. The J segment lost 3 bases and the V segment lost 6 bases, leaving 14 bases of the junction unmatched. The CDR3 is made up of 17 amino acids. This chain's CDR3 is CASGSRGGTGRDYGYTF. In DNA, the CDR3 is TGTGCTAGTGGCTCCCGAGGGGGGACAGGGAGGGACTATGGCTACACCTTC.

In DNA form, the CDR3 reads TGCGCCAGTACGCTTGGCGGGAGGGAAAACACCGGGGAGCTGTTTTTT. Translated, it gives CASTLGGRENTGELFF. This chain joins TRBV5-1 and TRBJ2-2; 9 bases map to TRBD2. V shed 8 bases and J 2 bases; nucleotides not matched to a gene: 10. Germline assignment: CDR1 SGHRS and CDR2 YFSETQ. The CDR3 consists of 16 residues.

V is TRBV18 and J is TRBJ1-3; possibly TRBD1 for D (5 bases). Germline V gene lookup returns CDR1 KGHSH and CDR2 LQKENI. There are 15 residues in the CDR3. Deletions cut 2 bases from V and 4 bases from J, with 12 bases between. CDR3 nucleotide sequence: TGTGCCAGCTCACCAATTAGGGGCCCCGGAAACACCATATATTTT. Translation: CASSPIRGPGNTIYF.

The chain combines TRBV6-5 with TRBJ2-1, with 8 bases that match TRBD2. Germline CDR1 is MNHEY and CDR2 is SVGAGI. V lost 11 bases and J lost 3; bases outside the gene matches: 9. The length of the CDR3 is 14 residues. The DNA for the CDR3 is TGTGCCGCCTCGCTAGCGGGCGACTACAATGAGCAGTTCTTC. As protein: CAASLAGDYNEQFF.

The V call is TRBV2, the J call TRBJ2-1, with 10 nucleotides matching TRBD2. The CDR3 is 16 amino acids. CDR1 and CDR2 from the germline V gene are SNHLY and FYNNEI. J lost 7 bases, V lost 3 bases, and 9 bases had no gene match. The CDR3 DNA reads as TGTGCCAGCAGTGAGCAGAGCGGGAGGGCCAGGAATGAGCAGTTCTTC. Translating gives CASSEQSGRARNEQFF.

The genes are TRBV30 and TRBJ1-6; 12 bases are a match to TRBD1. The ends lost 3 bases at V and 3 bases at J; junction bases unmatched: 12. Germline V gene sequence: CDR1 GTSNPN, CDR2 SVGIG (reference sequence). The CDR3 is made up of 19 amino acids. The DNA for the CDR3 is TGTGCCTGGAGGGACCGGGACAGGGGGCAGAAATTCTATAATTCACCCCTCCACTTT. Its translation is CAWRDRDRGQKFYNSPLHF.

There are a few counts of this clone. The DNA of the CDR3 is TGTGCCAGCAGCCAAGAGAGGAGGCCGAACACTGAAGCTTTCTTT. It codes for CASSQERRPNTEAFF. The gene calls are TRBV14 and TRBJ1-1, with D hard to call. The germline CDR1 and CDR2 sequences are SGHDN and FVKESK. Trimming cost V 0 bases and J 1 base, with 9 bases left between them. The CDR3 extends over 15 amino acids.

The rearrangement uses TRBV10-2 and TRBJ2-3; 13 nucleotides agree with TRBD2. The CDR3 is 16 residues long. With 4 bases clipped from V and 8 bases from J, the junction kept 9 bases outside the gene matches. Per the germline V gene, CDR1 is WSHSY and CDR2 is SAAADI. CDR3 nucleotide sequence: TGCGCCAGCAGTGGAGGACTAGCGGGAGCCCGAGGTACGCAGTATTTT. As protein: CASSGGLAGARGTQYF.

This chain connects TRBV5-4 to TRBJ2-1, with 9 bases that match TRBD1. V shed 1 base, J shed 6 bases, and the junction held 8 bases outside the gene matches. CDR1 is SGHNT and CDR2 is YYREEE in the germline V gene (reference sequence). This CDR3 has 16 amino acids. The CDR3 loop reads CASSLPGTGRFNEQFF. Written as DNA, the CDR3 is TGTGCCAGCAGCTTGCCCGGGACAGGGCGATTCAATGAGCAGTTCTTC. Drawing the rest from reference TRBV5-4 and TRBJ2-1, the complete variable domain is ETGVTQSPTHLIKTRGQQVTLRCSSQSGHNTVSWYQQALGQGPQFIFQYYREEENGRGNFPPRFSGLQFPNYSSELNVNALELDDSALYLCASSLPGTGRFNEQFFGPGTRLTVL.

This clone was recorded once. The chain couples TRBV4-1 to TRBJ2-7; TRBD2 matches at 8 bases. The CDR3 consists of 15 residues. Germline CDR1 is MGHRA and CDR2 is YSYEKL. V shed 8 bases, J shed 3 bases, and the junction held 12 bases outside the gene matches. CDR3 coding DNA: TGCGCCAGCTCAAACCCTGAGCGGGGGATCTACGAGCAGTACTTC. Translating gives CASSNPERGIYEQYF.

The chain is built from TRBV21-1 and TRBJ1-6; the table's D call, TRBD1, was not checked against the DNA. TRBV21-1 is recorded as a pseudogene. CDR3 length: 15 residues. The CDR3 DNA is TGTGCCAGCAGCAACCGGGACAGGGATAATTCACCCCTCCACTTT. It translates to CASSNRDRDNSPLHF.

The rearrangement uses TRBV11-2 and TRBJ1-4, with unresolved D. This CDR3 is built from 16 residues. The germline gives CDR1 SGHAT, CDR2 FQNNGV. The ends were cut back, 1 base at V and 6 bases at J, with 15 bases in the middle. The CDR3 nucleotides read TGTGCCAGCAGCTTAGGAGACCCGGGGATGCATGAAAAACTGTTTTTT. Amino acids: CASSLGDPGMHEKLFF.

The chain links TRBV18 to TRBJ1-1; D might be TRBD1 (5 bases). The V end was cut by 6 bases, the J end by 1 base, with 12 bases between. This CDR3 spans 14 amino acids. Germline CDR1 and CDR2: KGHSH and LQKENI. The DNA for the CDR3 is TGTGCCAGCTCGGACACCTACAGGAACACTGAAGCTTTCTTT. Protein product: CASSDTYRNTEAFF.

The chain links TRBV6-5 to TRBJ2-3, with 9 bases lining up with TRBD2. Looked up from germline, CDR1 is MNHEY and CDR2 is SVGAGI. V gave up 0 bases and J gave up 4 bases; unmatched junction bases: 5. The CDR3 is 16 residues long. CDR3 protein: CASSYSRGGAPDTQYF. CDR3 in DNA: TGTGCCAGCAGTTACTCGCGCGGGGGGGCGCCAGATACGCAGTATTTT.

This chain uses TRBV6-6 with TRBJ1-3, with D perhaps TRBD1 (5 bases). V lost 6 bases and J lost 0, with 27 bases in between. Germline V CDR1 and CDR2: MNHNY, SVGAGI (reference sequence). The CDR3 consists of 20 residues. The CDR3 DNA reads TGTGCCAGCAGCCTTCGACAGACCCTACCGTACTCTCTCTCTGGAAACACCATATATTTT. It codes for CASSLRQTLPYSLSGNTIYF.

The rearrangement joins TRBV4-1 to TRBJ1-1; D gene uncertain. CDR1 is MGHRA and CDR2 is YSYEKL in the germline V gene. The V end lost 1 base, the J end lost 11 bases, and 11 bases lay between the germline ends. CDR3 length: 12 amino acids. CDR3 residues: CASSQGGERAFF. CDR3 coding DNA: TGCGCCAGCAGCCAAGGCGGGGAGAGGGCTTTCTTT.

This clone was seen a handful of times. The rearrangement links TRBV18 to TRBJ2-2, with TRBD2 matching 8 bases. After removal of 1 base from V and 5 bases from J, the junction contained 3 bases not matched to a gene. The CDR3 is made up of 15 amino acids. CDR1 and CDR2 from the germline V gene are KGHSH and LQKENI. The DNA of the CDR3 is TGTGCCAGCTCACCACAGAGCGGGAGAACCGGGGAGCTGTTTTTT. Its translation is CASSPQSGRTGELFF.